This T cell receptor (beta chain) is from a study of TIL therapy for anti-PD-1-resistant metastatic lung cancer. As for the study in general: Tumors carried a median roughly 1.5 non-synonymous mutations per megabase. General study points: Infused TIL clonotypes partially replaced the baseline blood repertoire, then decayed over months.

The libraries were made with immunoSEQ v3. Libraries were sequenced to approximately 2 million read pairs (survey) or roughly 4.5-6 million (deep). TCRdb's copy holds only in-frame clones and misses some; the assay was immunoSEQ multiplex PCR. The table has about 59,000 clones, about 70% seen once. Specified time point: pre-treatment sample, taken before nivolumab and TIL therapy. Looked up from germline, CDR1 is LNHNV and CDR2 is YYDKDF (reference sequence). The V gene lost 0 bases and the J gene lost 0 bases, with 10 bases spanning the gap. The CDR3 is 16 amino acids. This clone was counted a single time. What it binds is unknown.

The clonotype was recovered from a person between 30 and 80 years old with non-small cell lung cancer. This chain connects TRBV15 to TRBJ2-3; the D is unclear. Sequences were derived from blood, sampled at baseline. The CDR3 is CATSRDQAESTDTQYF. The DNA for the CDR3 is TGTGCCACCAGCAGAGATCAGGCGGAAAGCACAGATACGCAGTATTTT.